The 8 T cell receptor beta chains listed next were all sequenced from one sample in a study of response to subunit inactivated influenza vaccine. Using its own MiXCR run on the RT-PCR reads, TCRdb lists one record per CDR3 protein. The table includes 500,000 to 600,000 distinct CDR3 sequences, about 11% detected once. The same sample was also studied in work on T cells expressing NK-cell markers. According to that study: cDNA encoding TCR beta was synthesized via 5'RACE template switching incorporating UMIs.

The sample here was PBMCs from blood, taken on the day of vaccination. The receptors were gathered from a man aged 45-60 years who received an inactivated influenza vaccine.

In its sample, this clonotype was seen a few times. V gene TRBV7-9 combines with J gene TRBJ2-7; no firm D call. The germline V and J ends were trimmed by 3 bases and 6 bases, with 12 bases remaining between them. CDR3 length equals 13 residues. From germline, CDR1 is SEHNR and CDR2 FQNEAQ (reference sequence). The CDR3 DNA reads as TGTGCCAGCAGCTTTGGTCCGCTCCTCGAGCAGTACTTC. This codes for CASSFGPLLEQYF.

V gene TRBV2 combines with J gene TRBJ2-3; D is tentatively TRBD1 or TRBD2 (5 bases each). This CDR3 comprises 18 residues. Per germline, CDR1 SNHLY and CDR2 FYNNEI. Trimming stripped 5 bases from V and 0 bases from J, with 21 bases between. The CDR3 DNA reads as TGTGCCAGCAGTCTCCGGGACGGAGGCCTCGTTAGCACAGATACGCAGTATTTT. Its translation: CASSLRDGGLVSTDTQYF.

This chain connects TRBV7-9 to TRBJ2-3; 10 nucleotides agree with TRBD2. V was pared by 0 bases and J by 2 bases, with 5 bases of the junction left unmatched. This CDR3 has 17 residues. CDR1 and CDR2 (germline): SEHNR, FQNEAQ (reference sequence). The DNA for the CDR3 is TGTGCCAGCAGCTTAGCGTTCGGACTAGCGGACACAGATACGCAGTATTTT. Its translation: CASSLAFGLADTDTQYF.

This rearrangement joins TRBV7-2 to TRBJ2-3; 10 bases are a match to TRBD1. The CDR3 contains 15 residues. CDR1 SGHTA and CDR2 FQGNSA come from the germline V gene. The trim removed 3 bases at V and 10 bases at J, leaving 10 bases unmatched. This chain's CDR3 is CASSLGQGSLGAQYF. CDR3 nucleotide sequence: TGTGCCAGCAGCTTGGGACAGGGGTCTCTCGGTGCGCAGTATTTT.

This sequence joins TRBV20-1 and TRBJ2-5, with unresolved D. The CDR3 consists of 13 residues. V was pared by 5 bases and J by 4 bases, with 14 bases between. Per germline, CDR1 DFQATT and CDR2 SNEGSKA (reference sequence). CDR3 DNA sequence: TGCAGTGCTCGTGGACCAACGGGAGAGACCCAGTACTTC. It translates to CSARGPTGETQYF.

V and J are TRBV7-8 and TRBJ2-7, with D perhaps given as TRBD1 or TRBD2 (5 bases each). The germline CDR1 and CDR2 sequences are SGHVS and FQNEAQ. The CDR3 runs to 14 residues. V was cut by 7 bases and J by 3 bases, with 16 bases left in between. This CDR3 is CASTPPGALYEQYF. In DNA, the CDR3 is TGTGCCAGCACCCCCCCCGGGGCCCTCTACGAGCAGTACTTC.

This clonotype came up a few times. The chain couples TRBV5-1 to TRBJ2-3, with TRBD1 as a possible D gene (6 bases). Germline V lookup: CDR1 SGHRS, CDR2 YFSETQ. The CDR3 sequence is 14 residues long. V lost 2 bases to trimming and J lost 5 bases, with 12 bases between them. The chain's CDR3 is CASSLEGVQDTQYF. The CDR3 coding sequence is TGCGCCAGCAGCTTAGAGGGGGTGCAAGATACGCAGTATTTT. The complete variable domain, with remaining parts taken from reference TRBV5-1 and TRBJ2-3, reads KAGVTQTPRYLIKTRGQQVTLSCSPISGHRSVSWYQQTPGQGLQFLFEYFSETQRNKGNFPGRFSGRQFSNSRSEMNVSTLELGDSALYLCASSLEGVQDTQYFGPGTRLTVL.

This clonotype has more than one count but fewer than ten. The chain recombines TRBV28 with TRBJ2-5, with D tentatively TRBD1 or TRBD2 (5 bases each). This CDR3 has 14 residues. Between the trimmed V and J ends, which lost 3 bases and 4 bases, there was a span of 12 bases. Germline CDR1 and CDR2: MDHEN and SYDVKM. The CDR3, as DNA: TGTGCCAGCAGTTTCACAGCTGGGGGAGAGACCCAGTACTTC. It translates to CASSFTAGGETQYF.